The present entry profiles one T cell receptor (beta chain) with its context. The V gene end was trimmed by 2 bases and the J gene end by 4 bases; junction bases not matched to a gene: 1. Germline V gene data show CDR1 as MRHNA and CDR2 as SNTAGT. CDR3 size: 14 residues. Generated by immunoSEQ multiplex PCR, the TCRdb table keeps only in-frame clones and is missing some. The top ten clones hold roughly 1.4% of a sample with roughly 410,000 clones, roughly 90% of them seen once. The data are from a study of blood T cell repertoires in COVID-19. V usage is TRBV6-4 and J usage is TRBJ2-3; 9 nucleotides match TRBD2. This receptor was obtained from a woman in her 40s with COVID-19, enrolled during active disease. The sequenced material came from peripheral blood. DNA for the CDR3: TGTGCCAGCAGTGACGCGGGGGGGCCAGATACGCAGTATTTT. Its protein product is CASSDAGGPDTQYF.